The 25 T cell receptor beta chains given below trace back to one sample, sequenced in a study of cytomegalovirus exposure and HLA in healthy donors. Amplification used 60 Vbeta primers and 13 Jbeta primers. Libraries were prepared by immunoSEQ multiplex PCR; TCRdb keeps only in-frame clonotypes and omits some of them. The sample lists about 190,000 clones; roughly 80% were seen once. What was sequenced was PBMCs. The receptors here all came from a man aged 50 to 59 in good health and CMV-seronegative.

Of note for this clone: Additional DNA sequences in this sample encode the identical CDR3. The chain recombines TRBV7-2 with TRBJ2-7; no definite D call. The CDR3 contains 14 residues. CDR1 SGHTA and CDR2 FQGNSA come from the germline V gene. The V and J ends lost 1 base and 0 bases respectively, with 7 bases between them. This chain's CDR3 is CASSLGALSYEQYF. The DNA of the CDR3 is TGTGCCAGCAGCTTAGGGGCCCTCTCCTACGAGCAGTACTTC.

The chain links TRBV30 to TRBJ1-2, with D perhaps matching TRBD1 (5 bases). Trimming left V 0 bases short and J 2 bases short, with 10 bases between. The CDR3 spans 14 residues. Germline lookup yields CDR1 GTSNPN and CDR2 SVGIG (reference sequence). The CDR3 here is CAWSVYRTNYGYTF. DNA for the CDR3: TGTGCCTGGAGTGTATACAGGACAAACTATGGCTACACCTTC. Combining the CDR3 with reference TRBV30 and TRBJ1-2 gives the whole variable domain SQTIHQWPATLVQPVGSPLSLECTVEGTSNPNLYWYRQAAGRGLQLLFYSVGIGQISSEVPQNLSASRPQDRQFILSSKKLLLSDSGFYLCAWSVYRTNYGYTFGSGTRLTVV.

This clone turned up a few times. This chain connects TRBV10-3 to TRBJ2-7; 9 nucleotides match TRBD1. The trim removed 6 bases at V and 3 bases at J, leaving 6 bases unmatched. In germline, CDR1 is ENHRY, CDR2 SYGVKD. This CDR3 is built from 14 residues. The CDR3 DNA reads as TGTGCCATCAGCACAGGGGGCAAGGTCTACGAGCAGTACTTC. It is translated as CAISTGGKVYEQYF.

The rearrangement joins TRBV7-2 to TRBJ1-1; D is uncertain. This CDR3 comprises 14 residues. Deletions cut 4 bases from V and 2 bases from J, with 11 bases between. Germline CDR1 SGHTA, CDR2 FQGNSA. The CDR3 DNA reads TGTGCCAGCAGCTGGAGGACGGGCAACACTGAAGCTTTCTTT. Amino acids: CASSWRTGNTEAFF.

The chain is built from TRBV2 and TRBJ1-3; TRBD1 matches 10 bases. CDR1 SNHLY and CDR2 FYNNEI come from the germline V gene. J was trimmed by 7 bases and V by 11 bases; bases with no gene match: 2. This CDR3 has 11 amino acids. The CDR3, as DNA: TGTGCCGTGGGACAGGGGAACACCATATATTTT. Residues: CAVGQGNTIYF.

This clone was recorded once. The V call is TRBV28, the J call TRBJ1-5; weak D call: TRBD1 (6 bases). V shed 3 bases and J shed 0 bases, with 12 bases lying between them. Germline assignment: CDR1 MDHEN and CDR2 SYDVKM. This CDR3 comprises 16 residues. The CDR3 loop reads CASSFEGGISNQPQHF. The CDR3 coding sequence is TGTGCCAGCAGTTTCGAAGGGGGAATTAGCAATCAGCCCCAGCATTTT.

This rearrangement joins TRBV15 to TRBJ1-1; weak D call: TRBD1 (5 bases). The CDR3 has 14 residues. The ends were cut back, 2 bases at V and 4 bases at J, with 11 bases in the middle. The V gene's germline CDR1 is LNHNV and CDR2 YYDKDF (reference sequence). This chain's CDR3 is CATSRKTEVTEAFF. The CDR3, as DNA: TGTGCCACCAGCAGAAAGACAGAAGTCACTGAAGCTTTCTTT. Supplemented by reference TRBV15 and TRBJ1-1, the full variable domain reads DAMVIQNPRYQVTQFGKPVTLSCSQTLNHNVMYWYQQKSSQAPKLLFHYYDKDFNNEADTPDNFQSRRPNTSFCFLDIRSPGLGDTAMYLCATSRKTEVTEAFFGQGTRLTVV.

V is TRBV6-1 and J is TRBJ2-7; 7 nucleotides align to TRBD1. In germline, CDR1 is MNHNS, CDR2 SASEGT. This CDR3 is 14 amino acids long. J gave up 6 bases and V 5 bases, and 10 bases lay outside the gene matches. In nucleotides, the CDR3 is TGTGCCAGCAGTTCCCTGACAGGGACCGGCGAGCAGTACTTC. Protein product: CASSSLTGTGEQYF.

The chain has TRBV7-2 and TRBJ2-3; D is undetermined. The CDR3 has 14 residues. The V and J ends lost 6 bases and 1 base respectively, with 11 bases between them. Germline V CDR1 and CDR2: SGHTA, FQGNSA. The CDR3 sequence is CASRRPEGTDTQYF. As DNA, the CDR3 is TGTGCCAGCAGACGTCCCGAGGGCACAGATACGCAGTATTTT.

This clone showed up just a few times. The CDR3, as DNA: TGTGCCAGCAGAGCGGGGGTTACCACAGATACGCAGTATTTT. Protein sequence: CASRAGVTTDTQYF. This chain uses TRBV2 with TRBJ2-3; TRBD2 matches at 8 bases. This CDR3 spans 14 amino acids. Germline CDR1 is SNHLY and CDR2 is FYNNEI. Trimming at V came to 6 bases and at J to 2 bases, leaving 4 bases not matched to a gene. Filled out from reference TRBV2 and TRBJ2-3, the complete variable domain reads EPEVTQTPSHQVTQMGQEVILRCVPISNHLYFYWYRQILGQKVEFLVSFYNNEISEKSEIFDDQFSVERPDGSNFTLKIRSTKLEDSAMYFCASRAGVTTDTQYFGPGTRLTVL.

The gene calls are TRBV6-1 and TRBJ2-5, with D possibly matching TRBD2 (5 bases). Germline assignment: CDR1 MNHNS and CDR2 SASEGT. The germline V and J ends were trimmed by 5 bases and 11 bases, with 18 bases remaining between them. This CDR3 contains 13 residues. The DNA of the CDR3 is TGTGCCAGCAGTCCTTTAGGGCAAGCGGAGCAGTACTTC. Translated: CASSPLGQAEQYF.

The chain uses TRBV27 and TRBJ2-7, with D uncertain. The CDR3 is made up of 14 amino acids. V lost 3 bases and J lost 0, with 9 bases in between. Germline values: CDR1 MNHEY, CDR2 SMNVEV (reference sequence). This CDR3 is CASSLGRNSYEQYF. DNA of the CDR3: TGTGCCAGCAGTTTGGGCAGGAACTCCTACGAGCAGTACTTC.

The V gene is TRBV5-4, the J gene TRBJ1-2; possibly TRBD1 for D (5 bases). Germline CDR1 is SGHNT and CDR2 is YYREEE (reference sequence). The CDR3 extends over 15 amino acids. Trimming removed 1 base at V and 8 bases at J, with 18 bases between. The CDR3 is CASSLNGHLQGGYTF. The CDR3 DNA is TGTGCCAGCAGCTTGAATGGACACCTTCAGGGCGGCTACACCTTC.

The chain carries TRBV27 and TRBJ2-1, with D perhaps matching TRBD2 (5 bases). The germline V and J ends were trimmed by 5 bases and 6 bases, with 17 bases remaining between them. Germline V CDR1 and CDR2: MNHEY, SMNVEV (reference sequence). This CDR3 has 15 amino acids. The CDR3 protein is CASSEKTTRSNEQFF. For the CDR3, the DNA is TGTGCCAGCAGTGAAAAGACTACTAGGAGCAATGAGCAGTTCTTC.

J is TRBJ1-2 and V is TRBV9; maybe TRBD1 (5 bases). V dropped 4 bases and J dropped 4 bases, with 14 bases sitting between them. Per germline, CDR1 SGDLS and CDR2 YYNGEE. The CDR3 loop spans 14 amino acids. CDR3 amino acids: CASSLDGAGYGYTF. CDR3 DNA: TGTGCCAGCAGCCTAGATGGGGCTGGCTATGGCTACACCTTC. The variable domain in full, completed from reference TRBV9 and TRBJ1-2, reads DSGVTQTPKHLITATGQRVTLRCSPRSGDLSVYWYQQSLDQGLQFLIQYYNGEERAKGNILERFSAQQFPDLHSELNLSSLELGDSALYFCASSLDGAGYGYTFGSGTRLTVV.

This chain links TRBV7-6 with TRBJ2-5; D might be TRBD2 (6 bases). The CDR3 runs to 16 residues. Looked up from germline, CDR1 is SGHVS and CDR2 is FNYEAQ. V was cut by 1 base and J by 4 bases, with 16 bases left in between. DNA for the CDR3: TGTGCCAGCAGCTTAGTCTGGGGGGAACCCGGAGAGACCCAGTACTTC. Protein: CASSLVWGEPGETQYF.

The CDR3 reads CASTLQGGLGGYTF. CDR3 DNA: TGTGCCAGCACCCTGCAGGGAGGGCTGGGTGGCTACACCTTC. V is TRBV9 and J is TRBJ1-2; maybe TRBD1 (5 bases). The length of the CDR3 is 14 residues. V lost 6 bases and J 7 bases, leaving 19 bases between the germline ends. Per the germline V gene, CDR1 is SGDLS and CDR2 is YYNGEE.

The chain combines TRBV14 with TRBJ2-3, with D perhaps matching TRBD1 (6 bases). Germline V gives CDR1 SGHDN, CDR2 FVKESK. V was cut by 5 bases and J by 5 bases, with 14 bases left in between. This CDR3 comprises 14 residues. CDR3 sequence reads: CASSSRQAIDTQYF. CDR3 DNA: TGTGCCAGCAGCAGTCGACAGGCAATAGATACGCAGTATTTT.

The J gene is TRBJ2-1, the V gene TRBV13, with 9 bases matching TRBD2. The CDR3 covers 16 residues. The germline V gene has CDR1 PRHDT and CDR2 FYEKMQ (reference sequence). The ends lost 4 bases at V and 7 bases at J; junction bases unmatched: 11. Written as DNA, the CDR3 is TGTGCCAGCAGCTCCAGGACAGCGGGGGGACAAAATGAGCAGTTCTTC. Its protein product is CASSSRTAGGQNEQFF.

In DNA form, the CDR3 reads TGTGCCAGCAGCTTATCAGGGGCGAGCAATCAGCCCCAGCATTTT. Translation gives CASSLSGASNQPQHF. The chain is built from TRBV7-2 and TRBJ1-5, with D perhaps TRBD1 (6 bases). Trimming shortened V by 2 bases and J by 1 base, and 9 bases separated the two germline ends. Germline V lookup: CDR1 SGHTA, CDR2 FQGNSA. This CDR3 has 15 residues.

The chain is built from TRBV28 and TRBJ1-1; 9 positions agree with TRBD1. CDR1 is MDHEN, CDR2 SYDVKM, per germline. J lost 3 bases, V lost 3 bases, and 8 bases had no gene match. The CDR3 runs 16 residues. The CDR3 spells CASSFGTGTPDTEAFF. In nucleotides, the CDR3 is TGTGCCAGCAGTTTCGGGACAGGGACCCCAGACACTGAAGCTTTCTTT.

This chain links TRBV11-3 with TRBJ2-5; 9 positions match TRBD2. The CDR3 runs 17 residues. Germline CDR1 and CDR2: SGHNT and YENEEA. With 5 bases clipped from V and 4 bases from J, the junction kept 14 bases outside the gene matches. CDR3 sequence: CASSPGGGGYVRETQYF. Written as DNA, the CDR3 is TGTGCCAGCAGCCCCGGCGGGGGGGGGTATGTCCGAGAGACCCAGTACTTC.

The chain uses TRBV4-2 and TRBJ1-2; 7 bases are a match to TRBD1. Trimming took 0 bases from V and 8 from J; bases not matched to a gene: 15. In germline, CDR1 is LGHNA, CDR2 YNFKEQ. The CDR3 is 17 residues long. The CDR3 region is CASSQEEVGGGVGGYTF. The DNA of the CDR3 is TGTGCCAGCAGCCAAGAGGAGGTAGGGGGCGGTGTTGGAGGCTACACCTTC.

The chain joins TRBV7-2 to TRBJ2-3; D might be TRBD2 (7 bases). Trimming pared 1 base from V and 2 bases from J, leaving 10 bases between. This CDR3 is built from 15 residues. CDR1 SGHTA and CDR2 FQGNSA come from the germline V gene. CDR3 nucleotide sequence: TGTGCCAGCAGCTTAGTGGCGGGGGCCACAGATACGCAGTATTTT. It yields the protein CASSLVAGATDTQYF.

A few counts support this clone. The V gene is TRBV4-1, the J gene TRBJ2-1; weak D call: TRBD2 (6 bases). The germline CDR1 and CDR2 sequences are MGHRA and YSYEKL. With 4 bases removed from V and 11 bases from J, the gap between germline ends came to 12 bases. The CDR3 spans 12 residues. DNA of the CDR3: TGCGCCAGCAGCCCCGGGACTGTCCAGCAGTTCTTC. Its translation is CASSPGTVQQFF.